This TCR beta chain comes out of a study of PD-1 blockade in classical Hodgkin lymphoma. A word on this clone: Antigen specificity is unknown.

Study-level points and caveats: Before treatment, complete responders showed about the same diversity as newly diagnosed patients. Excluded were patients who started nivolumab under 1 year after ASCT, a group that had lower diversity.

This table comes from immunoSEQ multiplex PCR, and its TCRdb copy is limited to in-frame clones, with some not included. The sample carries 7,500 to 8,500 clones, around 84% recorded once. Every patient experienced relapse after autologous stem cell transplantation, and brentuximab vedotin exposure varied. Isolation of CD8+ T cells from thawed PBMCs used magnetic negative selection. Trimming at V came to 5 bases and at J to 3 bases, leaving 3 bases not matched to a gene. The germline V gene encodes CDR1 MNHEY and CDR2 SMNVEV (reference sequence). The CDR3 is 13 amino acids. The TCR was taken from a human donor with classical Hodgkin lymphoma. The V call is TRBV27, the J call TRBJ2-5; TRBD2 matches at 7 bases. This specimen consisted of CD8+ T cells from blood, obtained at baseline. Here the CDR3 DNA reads TGTGCCAGCAGTCGACTAGCCAAAGAGACCCAGTACTTC. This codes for CASSRLAKETQYF.